The sequence of this T cell receptor (beta chain) was determined in a study of neurological immune-mediated disorders. This clonotype was counted a few times. Its antigen is not identified. Regarding the study as a whole: No CDR3 amino acid sequences recurred among expanded clones across subjects, suggesting private repertoires in all groups. When repertoires were grouped phylogenetically, those of 18 of 34 multiple sclerosis patients fell into one related-CDR3 cluster, a possible signature.

CDR3 length: 14 amino acids. V shed 4 bases and J shed 4 bases, with 13 bases lying between them. Germline-derived CDR1 and CDR2 are SGHVS and FNYEAQ. Unsorted libraries came from 2 million PBMCs stored at -80 °C. With 10-nucleotide random UMIs, 5'RACE was used to make the cDNA. TCRdb re-called the 5' RACE reads through MiXCR, storing one row per CDR3 protein. The sample has just under 60,000 distinct CDR3 sequences, under 4.5% seen once. V gene TRBV7-6 combines with J gene TRBJ1-2, with D possibly matching TRBD1 (5 bases). This TCR derives from a woman aged 25 to 39 with multiple sclerosis. Sequenced sample: PBMCs. Here the CDR3 reads CASSSTTGAYGYTF. As DNA, the CDR3 is TGTGCCAGCAGCTCAACTACAGGAGCCTATGGCTACACCTTC.